A selection of T cell receptor beta chains follows, all from one sample in a study of T cells in localized non-small cell lung cancer. Clones were sequenced by immunoSEQ multiplex PCR, and TCRdb holds only the in-frame ones, with some missing. The sample holds some 41,000 clones, 91% seen once. The material was PBMCs, obtained before any cancer treatment. These receptors were taken from a woman aged 35 to 69 with stage II lung adenocarcinoma. Both conserved end residues are part of each CDR3. Each record gives: V gene, D gene, J gene, clone size, CDR3 DNA, CDR3 protein. D genes are given only for firm matches. The size of a clone is reported for some rows only, either as once, few or many, or as a class for expanded clones.

v_call: TRBV28
d_call: -
j_call: TRBJ2-7
clone_size: -
cdr3_nt: TGTGCCAGCAGTTTAGATGCAGGGTCCGACGAGCAGTACTTC
cdr3_aa: CASSLDAGSDEQYF

v_call: TRBV18
d_call: -
j_call: TRBJ2-3
clone_size: -
cdr3_nt: TGTGCCAGCTCCCTAACCACAGATACGCAGTATTTT
cdr3_aa: CASSLTTDTQYF

v_call: TRBV5-1
d_call: -
j_call: TRBJ1-2
clone_size: -
cdr3_nt: TGCGCCAGCAGCTTGGTCGGAGACTCTAACTATGGCTACACCTTC
cdr3_aa: CASSLVGDSNYGYTF

v_call: TRBV29-1
d_call: -
j_call: TRBJ2-5
clone_size: -
cdr3_nt: TGCAGCGCCCACCTGCGTAGCCAAGAGACCCAGTACTTC
cdr3_aa: CSAHLRSQETQYF

v_call: TRBV27
d_call: TRBD1
j_call: TRBJ2-7
clone_size: -
cdr3_nt: TGTGCCAGCAGGCAGACAGGGACCAACAGACCCTACGAGCAGTACTTC
cdr3_aa: CASRQTGTNRPYEQYF

v_call: TRBV5-1
d_call: -
j_call: TRBJ2-6
clone_size: -
cdr3_nt: TGCGCCAGCAGCCGTGAGGGTGCTGGGGCCAACGTCCTGACTTTC
cdr3_aa: CASSREGAGANVLTF

v_call: TRBV4-1
d_call: -
j_call: TRBJ2-7
clone_size: once
cdr3_nt: TGCGCCAGCAGCCCCCCCTTAGTGGGGATCCACGAGCAGTACTTC
cdr3_aa: CASSPPLVGIHEQYF

v_call: TRBV5-6
d_call: -
j_call: TRBJ2-5
clone_size: -
cdr3_nt: TGTGCCAGCAGCTTGGAAATATCAGAGACCCAGTACTTC
cdr3_aa: CASSLEISETQYF

v_call: TRBV5-1
d_call: -
j_call: TRBJ2-5
clone_size: -
cdr3_nt: TGCGCCAGCAGCTTGGACAGAACCCAAGAGACCCAGTACTTC
cdr3_aa: CASSLDRTQETQYF

v_call: TRBV5-6
d_call: -
j_call: TRBJ2-2
clone_size: -
cdr3_nt: TGTGCCAGCAGCTTGGCCACGATAGGGGTCACCGGGGAGCTGTTTTTT
cdr3_aa: CASSLATIGVTGELFF

v_call: TRBV5-5
d_call: -
j_call: TRBJ1-5
clone_size: -
cdr3_nt: TGTGCCAGCAGCTTGGCCTTCGGCCCTTCAGGCAATCAGCCCCAGCATTTT
cdr3_aa: CASSLAFGPSGNQPQHF

v_call: TRBV18
d_call: -
j_call: TRBJ2-7
clone_size: -
cdr3_nt: TGTGCCAGTTCACCACGACGGAACTCCTACGAGCAGTACTTC
cdr3_aa: CASSPRRNSYEQYF

v_call: TRBV2
d_call: -
j_call: TRBJ1-1
clone_size: -
cdr3_nt: TGTGCCAGCACTCAGGTGATGAACACTGAAGCTTTCTTT
cdr3_aa: CASTQVMNTEAFF

v_call: TRBV9
d_call: -
j_call: TRBJ1-3
clone_size: -
cdr3_nt: TGTGCCAGCAGCGTTCTGGGAGGGCTCTCTGGAAACACCATATATTTT
cdr3_aa: CASSVLGGLSGNTIYF

v_call: TRBV28
d_call: TRBD2
j_call: TRBJ2-7
clone_size: -
cdr3_nt: TGTGCCAGCAGTTTTTGGACTAGCAGAGACTACGAGCAGTACTTC
cdr3_aa: CASSFWTSRDYEQYF

v_call: TRBV25-1
d_call: -
j_call: TRBJ2-7
clone_size: -
cdr3_nt: TGTGCCAGCAGTGAATCCGGGACCCCGAAGGTTTACGAGCAGTACTTC
cdr3_aa: CASSESGTPKVYEQYF

v_call: TRBV5-1
d_call: TRBD1
j_call: TRBJ2-2
clone_size: -
cdr3_nt: TGCGCCAGCAGTTTCTCCCCGGGACAGCTGAACACCGGGGAGCTGTTTTTT
cdr3_aa: CASSFSPGQLNTGELFF

v_call: TRBV28
d_call: -
j_call: TRBJ1-1
clone_size: -
cdr3_nt: TGTGCCAGCAACTCTGGGATGGGGGTCACTGAAGCTTTCTTT
cdr3_aa: CASNSGMGVTEAFF

v_call: TRBV19
d_call: -
j_call: TRBJ2-5
clone_size: -
cdr3_nt: TGTGCCAGTAGCTCCGGCGCTAGCGTTCAAGAGACCCAGTACTTC
cdr3_aa: CASSSGASVQETQYF

v_call: TRBV7-9
d_call: TRBD1
j_call: TRBJ2-7
clone_size: -
cdr3_nt: TGTGCCAGCACCTCAGGACAGGAGCCTTCCTACGAGCAGTACTTC
cdr3_aa: CASTSGQEPSYEQYF

v_call: TRBV28
d_call: TRBD2
j_call: TRBJ2-7
clone_size: few
cdr3_nt: TGTGCCAGCAGGGGGACTAGCGAGTCCTACGAGCAGTACTTC
cdr3_aa: CASRGTSESYEQYF

v_call: TRBV10-3
d_call: TRBD1
j_call: TRBJ1-1
clone_size: -
cdr3_nt: TGTGCCATCAGTGGGACAGGGGGAGAGAACACTGAAGCTTTCTTT
cdr3_aa: CAISGTGGENTEAFF

v_call: TRBV10-1
d_call: -
j_call: TRBJ1-1
clone_size: -
cdr3_nt: TGCGCCAGCAGTGAGTCCAGACAGAGGTCGAACACTGAAGCTTTCTTT
cdr3_aa: CASSESRQRSNTEAFF

v_call: TRBV19
d_call: TRBD1
j_call: TRBJ2-2
clone_size: once
cdr3_nt: TGTGCCAGTAGTATACAGGGGGCAGGAACCGGGGAGCTGTTTTTT
cdr3_aa: CASSIQGAGTGELFF

v_call: TRBV11-2
d_call: -
j_call: TRBJ2-7
clone_size: few
cdr3_nt: TGTGCCAGCAGCTCCGCGATCTACGAGCAGTACTTC
cdr3_aa: CASSSAIYEQYF

v_call: TRBV11-2
d_call: -
j_call: TRBJ2-1
clone_size: -
cdr3_nt: TGTGCCAGCAGCTTCGTCTCGGCAGGGACCAATGAGCAGTTCTTC
cdr3_aa: CASSFVSAGTNEQFF

v_call: TRBV7-7
d_call: TRBD2
j_call: TRBJ2-1
clone_size: -
cdr3_nt: TGTGCCAGCAGCTTAGAGGCGGGAGGTCACAATGAGCAGTTCTTC
cdr3_aa: CASSLEAGGHNEQFF

v_call: TRBV29-1
d_call: -
j_call: TRBJ2-2
clone_size: -
cdr3_nt: TGCAGCGTTGAAAGACACACCGGGGAGCTGTTTTTT
cdr3_aa: CSVERHTGELFF

v_call: TRBV5-4
d_call: TRBD1
j_call: TRBJ2-2
clone_size: -
cdr3_nt: TGTGCCAGCGCTGGGGACAGGGGGAACACCGGGGAGCTGTTTTTT
cdr3_aa: CASAGDRGNTGELFF

v_call: TRBV7-9
d_call: -
j_call: TRBJ1-3
clone_size: -
cdr3_nt: TGTGCCAGCAGCCCCCAGGGGACTTCTGGAAACACCATATATTTT
cdr3_aa: CASSPQGTSGNTIYF

v_call: TRBV5-5
d_call: -
j_call: TRBJ1-6
clone_size: -
cdr3_nt: TGTGCCAGCAGCTTGGGGGCCGACCCCCTCCACTTT
cdr3_aa: CASSLGADPLHF

v_call: TRBV2
d_call: -
j_call: TRBJ2-5
clone_size: -
cdr3_nt: TGTGCCACGGACAGACAAGAGACCCAGTACTTC
cdr3_aa: CATDRQETQYF

v_call: TRBV7-6
d_call: -
j_call: TRBJ2-5
clone_size: medium-sized
cdr3_nt: TGTGCCAGCAGCTTTGACTTCCAAGAGACCCAGTACTTC
cdr3_aa: CASSFDFQETQYF

v_call: TRBV28
d_call: -
j_call: TRBJ2-7
clone_size: -
cdr3_nt: TGTGCCAGCAGTTTCTCGGGGTCTCCACGGGAGCAGTACTTC
cdr3_aa: CASSFSGSPREQYF

v_call: TRBV6-1
d_call: TRBD1
j_call: TRBJ2-5
clone_size: -
cdr3_nt: TGTGCCAGCAGTCGGTTGACAGGGGGAGGAGAGACCCAGTACTTC
cdr3_aa: CASSRLTGGGETQYF

v_call: TRBV11-1
d_call: TRBD1
j_call: TRBJ1-1
clone_size: once
cdr3_nt: TGTGCCAGCAGCCGCACCCGGGACAGGGCTGAAGCTTTCTTT
cdr3_aa: CASSRTRDRAEAFF

v_call: TRBV18
d_call: -
j_call: TRBJ1-1
clone_size: -
cdr3_nt: TGTGCCAGCTCCCCTCCGGAAGGGAGGGAGGGGGAAGCTTTCTTT
cdr3_aa: CASSPPEGREGEAFF

v_call: TRBV5-1
d_call: TRBD2
j_call: TRBJ2-5
clone_size: once
cdr3_nt: TGCGCCAGCAGCTTGGGCCCCGGACTAGCGGGGGTGTCAGAGACCCAGTACTTC
cdr3_aa: CASSLGPGLAGVSETQYF

v_call: TRBV7-2
d_call: TRBD1
j_call: TRBJ2-2
clone_size: -
cdr3_nt: TGTGCCAGCAGCTTCGACAGGGGTCCCGGGGAGCTGTTTTTT
cdr3_aa: CASSFDRGPGELFF

v_call: TRBV4-1
d_call: TRBD1
j_call: TRBJ1-4
clone_size: once
cdr3_nt: TGCGCCAGCAGCCTCGGACAGGGGACTAATGAAAAACTGTTTTTT
cdr3_aa: CASSLGQGTNEKLFF

v_call: TRBV5-1
d_call: TRBD1
j_call: TRBJ2-5
clone_size: -
cdr3_nt: TGCGCCAGCAGCTCGGGACAGGAAGAGACCCAGTACTTC
cdr3_aa: CASSSGQEETQYF

v_call: TRBV11-2
d_call: -
j_call: TRBJ2-7
clone_size: few
cdr3_nt: TGTGCCAGCAGCGAACAGGTCCACGAGCAGTACTTC
cdr3_aa: CASSEQVHEQYF

v_call: TRBV7-2
d_call: -
j_call: TRBJ1-5
clone_size: -
cdr3_nt: TGTGCCAGCAGCTTAGGGGCAGTCAACAATCAGCCCCAGCATTTT
cdr3_aa: CASSLGAVNNQPQHF

v_call: TRBV27
d_call: TRBD1
j_call: TRBJ2-2
clone_size: -
cdr3_nt: TGTGCCAGCAAGAATCCGCCAGGGGGCGGCGGGGAGCTGTTTTTT
cdr3_aa: CASKNPPGGGGELFF

v_call: TRBV6-5
d_call: TRBD1
j_call: TRBJ2-7
clone_size: -
cdr3_nt: TGTGCCAGCAGTAGGGACAGGGAGGGTTACGAGCAGTACTTC
cdr3_aa: CASSRDREGYEQYF

v_call: TRBV6-9
d_call: -
j_call: TRBJ1-1
clone_size: -
cdr3_nt: TGTGCCAGCAGCCTCGTTATGAACACTGAAGCTTTCTTT
cdr3_aa: CASSLVMNTEAFF

v_call: TRBV5-1
d_call: TRBD1
j_call: TRBJ2-7
clone_size: -
cdr3_nt: TGCGCCAGCAGCCCCCGACAGGGCTCCTACGAGCAGTACTTC
cdr3_aa: CASSPRQGSYEQYF

v_call: TRBV18
d_call: -
j_call: TRBJ1-1
clone_size: few
cdr3_nt: TGTGCCAGCTCACCATACGGCGAAGGGAGCACTGAAGCTTTCTTT
cdr3_aa: CASSPYGEGSTEAFF

v_call: TRBV11-2
d_call: -
j_call: TRBJ2-5
clone_size: -
cdr3_nt: TGTGCCAGCAGCCAGGCAGGGCAGAGGGAGACCCAGTACTTC
cdr3_aa: CASSQAGQRETQYF

v_call: TRBV11-2
d_call: -
j_call: TRBJ1-6
clone_size: -
cdr3_nt: TGTGCCAGCAGCCCATCCCGGGGTTGGGATTCACCCCTCCACTTT
cdr3_aa: CASSPSRGWDSPLHF

v_call: TRBV5-5
d_call: -
j_call: TRBJ1-2
clone_size: -
cdr3_nt: TGTGCCAGCAGCTTGGATCCAGGAATTAACTATGGCTACACCTTC
cdr3_aa: CASSLDPGINYGYTF

v_call: TRBV7-9
d_call: -
j_call: TRBJ2-3
clone_size: -
cdr3_nt: TGTGCCAGCAGCCCGCTAGTACCCACAGATACGCAGTATTTT
cdr3_aa: CASSPLVPTDTQYF

v_call: TRBV5-4
d_call: -
j_call: TRBJ2-1
clone_size: -
cdr3_nt: TGTGCCAGCAGCTTATTAAGAAATGAGCAGTTCTTC
cdr3_aa: CASSLLRNEQFF

v_call: TRBV5-5
d_call: -
j_call: TRBJ1-5
clone_size: once
cdr3_nt: TGTGCCAGCAGCTTCTCAGGTGATAGCAATCAGCCCCAGCATTTT
cdr3_aa: CASSFSGDSNQPQHF

v_call: TRBV7-8
d_call: TRBD2
j_call: TRBJ2-1
clone_size: -
cdr3_nt: TGTGCCAGCAGCGACATACCGGGACTAGCGGGGGGACCTAATGAGCAGTTCTTC
cdr3_aa: CASSDIPGLAGGPNEQFF

v_call: TRBV11-2
d_call: -
j_call: TRBJ2-5
clone_size: -
cdr3_nt: TGTGCCAGCAGCTCCGGAGGGACTTTGAGGGAGACCCAGTACTTC
cdr3_aa: CASSSGGTLRETQYF

v_call: TRBV6-1
d_call: TRBD1
j_call: TRBJ2-2
clone_size: -
cdr3_nt: TGTGCCAGCAGTGGGACAGACAGGGCGACCGGGGAGCTGTTTTTT
cdr3_aa: CASSGTDRATGELFF

v_call: TRBV18
d_call: -
j_call: TRBJ1-4
clone_size: -
cdr3_nt: TGTGCCAGCTCCCCCGGGAGGCAGAATAATGAAAAACTGTTTTTT
cdr3_aa: CASSPGRQNNEKLFF